Listed here are 14 T cell receptor beta chains from one sample, sequenced in a study of cytomegalovirus exposure and HLA in healthy donors. The PCR was carried out with 60 Vbeta primers and 13 Jbeta primers. TCRdb's table, derived via immunoSEQ multiplex PCR, lists solely in-frame clones and lacks some. The sample records about 160,000 clones, roughly 79% being singletons. Sequenced sample: PBMCs. These receptors were taken from a woman aged 50 to 60 in good health and CMV-seronegative.

V usage is TRBV19 and J usage is TRBJ1-1, with 9 bases matching TRBD1. The V gene end was trimmed by 3 bases and the J gene end by 4 bases; junction bases not matched to a gene: 12. The CDR3 consists of 17 residues. Per the germline V gene, CDR1 is LNHDA and CDR2 is SQIVND (reference sequence). The chain's CDR3 is CASSIFRTGEWGTEAFF. As DNA, the CDR3 is TGTGCCAGTAGTATTTTTCGGACAGGGGAGTGGGGCACTGAAGCTTTCTTT.

This clone was counted only a few times. As DNA, the CDR3 is TGCGCCAGCAGCACAAATCGGGGGGTCACTGAAGCTTTCTTT. Its protein product is CASSTNRGVTEAFF. The V and J genes are TRBV5-1 and TRBJ1-1; D may be TRBD1 (5 bases). Looked up from germline, CDR1 is SGHRS and CDR2 is YFSETQ. The CDR3 has 14 amino acids. V lost 4 bases and J lost 4, with 14 bases in between.

This chain joins TRBV2 and TRBJ2-2, with 10 bases fitting TRBD1. CDR1 and CDR2 (germline): SNHLY, FYNNEI. CDR3 size: 15 residues. V gave up 7 bases and J gave up 3 bases; unmatched junction bases: 5. CDR3 coding DNA: TGTGCCAGCACCTTGGACAGGGGGGACACCGGGGAGCTGTTTTTT. Translating it yields CASTLDRGDTGELFF.

Here the CDR3 reads CASSLGTAPQETQYF. CDR3 DNA: TGTGCCAGCAGCTTAGGGACAGCCCCACAAGAGACCCAGTACTTC. The rearrangement uses TRBV11-2 and TRBJ2-5, with a weak D call TRBD1 (6 bases). The CDR3 is made up of 15 amino acids. Trimming left V 1 base short and J 2 bases short, with 11 bases between. CDR1 is SGHAT and CDR2 is FQNNGV in the germline V gene.

The chain carries TRBV7-2 and TRBJ2-4; the D gene is possibly TRBD1 (7 bases). Trimming stripped 6 bases from V and 2 bases from J, with 11 bases between. This CDR3 has 14 amino acids. CDR1 and CDR2 (germline): SGHTA, FQGNSA. CDR3 in DNA: TGTGCCAGCAGTGCAGGGGGGTCCAAAAACATTCAGTACTTC. Protein: CASSAGGSKNIQYF.

This chain connects TRBV5-1 to TRBJ2-3, with TRBD2 as a possible D gene (5 bases). The CDR3 covers 15 residues. Trimming took 0 bases from V and 0 from J, leaving 8 bases between them. Germline V lookup: CDR1 SGHRS, CDR2 YFSETQ. The CDR3 spells CASSLDGVSTDTQYF. The CDR3 DNA reads as TGCGCCAGCAGCTTGGACGGGGTTAGCACAGATACGCAGTATTTT.

V usage is TRBV9 and J usage is TRBJ1-1, with 7 positions matching TRBD1. The ends lost 4 bases at V and 3 bases at J; junction bases unmatched: 15. Germline CDR1 is SGDLS and CDR2 is YYNGEE. The CDR3 is made up of 17 amino acids. The CDR3 spells CASSQGGPGQRYTEAFF. The CDR3 DNA follows: TGTGCCAGCAGCCAGGGTGGTCCGGGACAGAGGTACACTGAAGCTTTCTTT.

The V and J genes are TRBV10-3 and TRBJ2-7, with 7 bases identical to TRBD1. Per the germline V gene, CDR1 is ENHRY and CDR2 is SYGVKD. V shed 6 bases, J shed 6 bases, and the junction held 14 bases outside the gene matches. The CDR3 covers 15 residues. The CDR3 nucleotides read TGTGCCATCAGAAATACCGGGACAGCAGGGGGCGAGCAGTACTTC. It yields the protein CAIRNTGTAGGEQYF.

V is TRBV2 and J is TRBJ2-2, with a possible D match to TRBD1 (5 bases). Germline V gene data show CDR1 as SNHLY and CDR2 as FYNNEI. The CDR3 length is 15 residues. Trimming pared 6 bases from V and 0 bases from J, leaving 11 bases between. CDR3 sequence reads: CASSRTRSNTGELFF. The CDR3 DNA follows: TGTGCCAGCAGCCGGACAAGATCGAACACCGGGGAGCTGTTTTTT.

This sequence joins TRBV7-9 and TRBJ2-1, with a weak D call TRBD1 (5 bases). This CDR3 is 15 amino acids long. The ends were cut back, 7 bases at V and 2 bases at J, with 15 bases in the middle. Germline V gene lookup returns CDR1 SEHNR and CDR2 FQNEAQ (reference sequence). The CDR3 here is CASKMDIQTYNEQFF. CDR3 coding DNA: TGTGCCAGCAAAATGGACATCCAGACCTACAATGAGCAGTTCTTC. The variable domain in full, completed from reference TRBV7-9 and TRBJ2-1, reads DTGVSQNPRHKITKRGQNVTFRCDPISEHNRLYWYRQTLGQGPEFLTYFQNEAQLEKSRLLSDRFSAERPKGSFSTLEIQRTEQGDSAMYLCASKMDIQTYNEQFFGPGTRLTVL.

The chain combines TRBV12-5 with TRBJ1-1, with TRBD1 matching 10 bases. Trimming cost V 0 bases and J 5 bases; bases outside gene matches: 6. Germline CDR1 LGHNT, CDR2 FRNRAP. This CDR3 comprises 16 residues. The CDR3 is CASGLVLGQGLTEAFF. DNA of the CDR3: TGTGCTAGTGGTTTGGTACTGGGACAGGGGTTGACTGAAGCTTTCTTT.

Written as DNA, the CDR3 is TGTGCCAGCAGCCACCGGGACAGCAATGAAAAACTGTTTTTT. It translates to CASSHRDSNEKLFF. The chain carries TRBV7-9 and TRBJ1-4; 7 bases fit TRBD1. This CDR3 has 14 residues. Trimming at V came to 5 bases and at J to 5 bases, leaving 5 bases not matched to a gene. Looked up from germline, CDR1 is SEHNR and CDR2 is FQNEAQ (reference sequence).

The CDR3 reads CASSLDPRGDQPQHF. The CDR3 DNA reads TGCGCCAGCAGCTTGGACCCTCGGGGGGATCAGCCCCAGCATTTT. The chain uses TRBV5-1 and TRBJ1-5, with TRBD1 as a possible D gene (5 bases). V was shortened by 0 bases and J by 5 bases, with 12 bases between the two germline ends. This CDR3 spans 15 amino acids. Germline CDR1 and CDR2: SGHRS and YFSETQ.

This sequence joins TRBV28 and TRBJ1-2; 8 nucleotides match TRBD1. CDR1 and CDR2 from the germline V gene are MDHEN and SYDVKM. V lost 3 bases and J lost 7; bases outside the gene matches: 13. The CDR3 is made up of 16 amino acids. The CDR3 loop is CASSLIGAQGAGGYTF. Here the CDR3 DNA reads TGTGCCAGCAGTTTGATAGGGGCGCAGGGGGCCGGTGGCTACACCTTC.